Listed below are T cell receptor beta chains from one sample, sequenced in a study of pediatric ulcerative colitis. Profiled with immunoSEQ multiplex PCR; TCRdb holds only in-frame clones, not every one. The sample carries roughly 70,000 clones, roughly nine tenths recorded once. Sequencing was performed on blood. The origin of the receptors is a boy between 10 and 17 years old with severe ulcerative colitis. The CDR3 runs from the conserved cysteine through the conserved F or W. Each record gives: CDR3 protein, CDR3 DNA, V gene, D gene, CDR3 length, J gene, clone size. D genes are given only for firm matches. Some rows have no size entry. The others give once, few or many, or a class for an expanded clone.

CDR3: CASSLGDRGFYEQYF
DNA: TGTGCCAGCAGCTTGGGGGACAGGGGGTTCTACGAGCAGTACTTC
V: TRBV5-8
D: TRBD1
length: 15
J: TRBJ2-7
size: -

CDR3: CAISESSGVETQYF
DNA: TGTGCCATCAGTGAGAGTAGCGGGGTCGAGACCCAGTACTTC
V: TRBV10-3
D: TRBD2
length: 14
J: TRBJ2-5
size: -

CDR3: CASSLGSRTDTQYF
DNA: TGTGCCAGCAGTTTAGGGTCTCGCACAGATACGCAGTATTTT
V: TRBV28
D: -
length: 14
J: TRBJ2-3
size: -

CDR3: CASSSDTKGNEKLFF
DNA: TGTGCCAGCAGTTCGGACACAAAGGGGAATGAAAAACTGTTTTTT
V: TRBV6-6
D: -
length: 15
J: TRBJ1-4
size: -

CDR3: CASGKAGEVGGELFF
DNA: TGTGCCAGCGGAAAAGCGGGAGAGGTGGGCGGGGAGCTGTTTTTT
V: TRBV2
D: TRBD2
length: 15
J: TRBJ2-2
size: -

CDR3: CASSLALASRAYEQYF
DNA: TGTGCCAGCAGCTTAGCATTGGCTAGCAGGGCCTACGAGCAGTACTTC
V: TRBV7-8
D: -
length: 16
J: TRBJ2-7
size: -

CDR3: CASSPVNGGGLFF
DNA: TGTGCCAGCAGCCCCGTTAATGGGGGAGGACTGTTTTTT
V: TRBV16
D: -
length: 13
J: TRBJ1-4
size: once

CDR3: CASSLAPFQGETQYF
DNA: TGCGCCAGCAGCTTGGCGCCTTTCCAAGGGGAGACCCAGTACTTC
V: TRBV5-1
D: -
length: 15
J: TRBJ2-5
size: -

CDR3: CASSLKWGNTGELFF
DNA: TGTGCCAGCAGCCTTAAATGGGGGAACACCGGGGAGCTGTTTTTT
V: TRBV5-4
D: -
length: 15
J: TRBJ2-2
size: -

CDR3: CASSQSDRGVLGYTF
DNA: TGTGCCAGCAGCCAGTCGGACAGGGGAGTGCTTGGCTACACCTTC
V: TRBV14
D: TRBD1
length: 15
J: TRBJ1-2
size: -